This T cell receptor beta chain was captured in a study of early T cells in non-severe SARS-CoV-2 infection. V dropped 5 bases and J dropped 3 bases, with 14 bases sitting between them. The CDR3 length is 14 residues. Germline loops: CDR1 MNHEY, CDR2 SVGAGI. MiXCR, run by TCRdb on the 5' RACE reads, gives a single entry per CDR3 protein. The sample lists about 56,000 distinct CDR3 sequences; roughly a tenth were seen once. The chain recombines TRBV6-5 with TRBJ2-7; D might be TRBD1 or TRBD2, each matching 5 bases. This sequence originates from an adult who was a healthcare worker with PCR-confirmed SARS-CoV-2 infection or an uninfected control (not recorded which). The material sequenced was whole blood. The CDR3 is CASSAGTTLYEQYF. The CDR3 DNA is TGTGCCAGCAGTGCCGGGACGACCCTCTACGAGCAGTACTTC.